This T cell receptor (beta chain) is from a study of T cell responses to AZD1222 COVID-19 vaccine. Study-wide results and limits: Repertoire collection took place solely once the T cell response had peaked.

Trimming took off 8 bases at V and 3 bases at J, with 10 bases between the two ends. From germline, CDR1 is MNHEY and CDR2 SVGAGI. The CDR3 covers 12 residues. Comments on this clone: Its target is unknown.

Generated by immunoSEQ multiplex PCR, the TCRdb table keeps only in-frame clones and is missing some. The table includes roughly 150,000 clones, approximately 85% detected once. The source material was peripheral blood, sampled on day 0 of AZD1222 vaccination. The chain employs TRBV6-5 and TRBJ1-2; perhaps TRBD1 as D (5 bases). The source is an adult in good health. The CDR3 region has the DNA TGTGCCAGCGTCGGGGGGGACTATGGCTACACCTTC. Protein sequence: CASVGGDYGYTF.